What follows describes a single T cell receptor (beta chain). Its antigen target is currently unknown. Library construction relied on the immunoSEQ multiplex PCR assay. A mixture of 60 forward primers for TCR Vbeta segments and 13 reverse primers for TCR Jbeta segments was used in the multiplex PCR. Amplification of the CDR3 region of rearranged TCR beta genes was performed with a multiplex PCR assay on genomic DNA. Amplified TCR beta libraries were sequenced as 87-base-pair reads on the Illumina HiSeq System. Processing in the source paper ran as follows. Across the 700 or so repertoires, a later analysis counted tens of millions of unique TCR beta chains, roughly 11 million of which were shared by at least two donors. To remove PCR and sequencing errors, raw reads were error-corrected and collapsed into unique sequences using a nearest-neighbor algorithm that merged closely related sequences. To assign V, D and J gene segments, CDR3 sequences were aligned to IMGT reference sequences. For a sequence to be retained, a match of at least six nucleotides was required to both a V gene segment and a J gene segment. A rearrangement was called productive if the CDR3 had no stop codons and remained in frame with V and J, and every other rearrangement was called non-productive. CDR3 was defined according to IMGT convention as the region running from the second conserved V-encoded cysteine to the conserved J-encoded phenylalanine. The earlier analysis of approximately 500 of the donors excluded sequences that lacked an unambiguous match to a single V gene segment. An earlier analysis of fewer than 750 of the donors classified V segments as functional when productive rearrangements were above 56.7% and as segregating when the standard deviation between donors was above 5%. A statistical classification framework was built for diagnosing cytomegalovirus status from the catalog of TCR beta chain sequences. A later analysis assigned V and J genes by comparing TCR nucleotide sequences with IMGT/GENE-DB human TR gene sequences. In a later analysis, CDR3 sequences and most-parsimonious VDJ recombination scenarios were assigned using the TCRdist pipeline. In a later analysis, every TCR beta chain was defined by the combination of its CDR3 amino acid sequence and its V-gene family, and reads without a unique V-gene family were dropped. To address suspected cross-contamination and a sequencing artifact, a later analysis removed under 600 highly shared, low-generation-probability nucleotide sequences. A later analysis calculated a clonal expansion index for each public chain from normalized within-repertoire ranks of inferred template counts. In a later analysis, generation probabilities were computed using a VDJ recombination model fitted to out-of-frame rearrangements, and the results were checked against IGoR. A later analysis scored TCR-TCR, TCR-HLA and TCR-CMV co-occurrence with hypergeometric tests, applying a repertoire-size bias correction to TCR pairs. A later analysis estimated false discovery rates by permuting HLA or CMV assignments 20 times. A later analysis grouped co-occurring TCRs with DBSCAN, adding TCRdist sequence similarity when clustering within HLA-allele-positive subsets. Repertoires with fewer than 30,000 or more than 120,000 public chains, plus five repertoires with anomalous nucleotide sharing, were excluded from co-occurrence clustering. In TCRdb, the immuneACCESS table is reduced to in-frame sequences with V and J assigned. These tables do not hold every clone; where another copy was compared, an unresolved V gene accounts for under half, and the others remain unexplained. V, J and clone size were drawn from that table, and D and trimming were deduced from the DNA. The table of this sample itemizes some 39,000 clones. The top ten clones comprise just under 4% of the sample.

CDR1 and CDR2 were assigned from the germline V gene as SGHDT and YYEEEE. Cut back by 5 bases and 2 bases, the V and J ends lie 17 bases apart. Its CDR3 holds 15 amino acids, cysteine through phenylalanine. The read is trimmed to its CDR3 DNA, 45 bases read in frame from base 1. The data were taken from a study of cytomegalovirus exposure and HLA in healthy donors (TCRdb year 2017). Turning to the overall study: An earlier analysis of 587 of the donors reported about 260 Gb of sequence data and 117 million unique TCR beta sequences obtained from about 180 million T cells. HLA typing covered class I and class II loci at four-digit resolution. On average, around 240,000 unique TCR beta nucleotide sequences were sequenced per donor among 398 genotyped donors of the cohort, with roughly 18% of those sequences being non-productive. Because of strong linkage in the cohort, roughly five DR-DQ haplotypes were treated as single units for association and clustering. Of the approximately 400 genotyped donors, about 80% fell in the genetic ancestry cluster associated with self-reported Caucasian donors. Besides the first cohort of approximately 670 subjects, a separate validation cohort made up of 120 different subjects was used. The study was designed to test whether signatures of past pathogen exposure could be identified by cataloging public T cell receptors. An earlier analysis of around 640 of the donors used high-throughput TCR beta sequencing to judge whether each TCR beta V gene segment behaved as functional or pseudogenic. The later analysis used no new phenotypic data to find candidate immune exposures, relying instead on TCR beta sequences and their occurrence across donors. About 280 gigabases of sequencing data and approximately 85 million unique TCR sequences were included in an early release covering around 600 HLA-typed donors. All discovery cohort repertoires had been generated on a single sequencing platform. To study patterns of TCR occurrence, a later analysis re-analyzed previously published TCR beta repertoires from 600 to 750 donors and added high-resolution HLA genotyping. The T cell repertoires of 550 to 850 subjects were profiled by immunosequencing and related to cytomegalovirus serostatus. In a later genetic analysis, genome-wide SNP genotypes for about three fifths of the roughly 670 donors were used, and that subset was treated as a discovery cohort. To predict cytomegalovirus infection status, the study combined high-throughput TCR immunosequencing, statistical association of individual TCRs with disease status, and machine learning. Donor age, sex, ethnicity and CMV serostatus were collected together with the repertoire data. The number of donors typed differed by locus, with about 620-630 for A, B, C, DRB1 and DQB1, around 500 for DQA1, approximately 580 for DPA1, and under 490 for DPB1. What the work shows at the level of the full study, not this receptor alone: In vitro tests confirmed that a few of the cytomegalovirus-associated TCR beta chains recognize cytomegalovirus antigens. CMV serostatus was the only immune exposure information available for the cohort. In an earlier analysis of approximately 590 of the donors, most TCR beta V segments appeared in productive rearrangements about 87% or about 30% of the time, broadly matching IMGT annotations. In both the original and validation cohorts, the classifier was reported to diagnose cytomegalovirus status with high specificity and sensitivity. Correlated functional status among segregating V segments might reflect linkage disequilibrium, but an unknown experimental factor could not be ruled out. The authors suggested that the approach could potentially be generalized to other disease states and immunological phenotypes. A total of 150 to 200 TCR beta chains were listed by the study as associated with cytomegalovirus. The sequencing pipeline was judged likely to have produced a cluster of highly shared sequence variants as a technical artifact. A later analysis found that HLA-associated TCR beta chains were more clonally expanded and had lower generation probabilities than equally common non-associated chains. When HLA alleles, especially DR and DQ, strongly co-occurred, attributing TCR associations to individual alleles was difficult. Some IMGT-functional V segments, including TRBV6-2 and TRBV6-3, could not be told apart with the 87-base-pair reads, so those segments were excluded. In this cohort, only TCR beta chains were sequenced, and detectable features were limited by the absence of alpha or paired-chain data. In a later analysis, TCR association rates were found to vary across HLA loci, with the most associated TCRs seen for DRB1 alleles and the fewest for HLA-C alleles. Because counts were too low, seventeen rarely observed V segments, including chromosome 9 orphons, were excluded from the earlier analysis of about 500 of the donors. V-gene and J-gene trimming of TCR beta chains was associated with a missense DCLRE1C variant in a later genetic analysis, and the association was replicated in an independent cohort. In a later analysis, 15,000 to 20,000 TCR beta sequences were associated with specific HLA alleles at a false discovery rate of 0.05. Roughly uniform sequencing depth across donors was assumed in presence/absence analyses, although this assumption may not hold. Across donors, most TCR sequences were observed very rarely, whereas some public TCRs were present in many individuals. Because HLA typing was unavailable for some donors at each locus, only the typed subset was used in association tests. According to a later genetic analysis, donors in an Asian-associated ancestry cluster had fewer N-insertions in productive TCRs than the approximately 700-donor mean. A further reported finding was that TCR beta sequences accurately predicted the HLA-A and HLA-B alleles for most subjects in the first cohort. Several of the top co-occurrence clusters appeared to be linked to parvovirus B19, influenza, CMV and Epstein-Barr virus, according to a later analysis. According to a later analysis, most CMV-associated TCR beta chains appeared to be HLA-restricted, and the HLA associations seemed to be driven largely by CMV exposure.

In total, fewer than 750 healthy bone marrow donors made up the cohort. All cohort members were sampled while nominally healthy, although unrecorded immune exposures were likely present. The donor was CMV seronegative and was included in the group of a few hundred seronegative cohort members. Each donor provided a peripheral blood sample, and peripheral blood mononuclear cells were used for TCR beta sequencing. The Qiagen DNeasy Blood Extraction Kit was used to extract genomic DNA from the blood cell samples. The chain uses TRBV5-6 and TRBJ2-7; TRBD2 is perhaps the D gene, given 7 matching bases. What was sequenced was PBMCs. This sequence was found in a male donor in good health and CMV-seronegative. In nucleotide form, the sequence is TGTGCCAGCAGGATGACGGGGGGCAGTGCCTACGAGCAGTACTTC. The resulting protein is CASRMTGGSAYEQYF.